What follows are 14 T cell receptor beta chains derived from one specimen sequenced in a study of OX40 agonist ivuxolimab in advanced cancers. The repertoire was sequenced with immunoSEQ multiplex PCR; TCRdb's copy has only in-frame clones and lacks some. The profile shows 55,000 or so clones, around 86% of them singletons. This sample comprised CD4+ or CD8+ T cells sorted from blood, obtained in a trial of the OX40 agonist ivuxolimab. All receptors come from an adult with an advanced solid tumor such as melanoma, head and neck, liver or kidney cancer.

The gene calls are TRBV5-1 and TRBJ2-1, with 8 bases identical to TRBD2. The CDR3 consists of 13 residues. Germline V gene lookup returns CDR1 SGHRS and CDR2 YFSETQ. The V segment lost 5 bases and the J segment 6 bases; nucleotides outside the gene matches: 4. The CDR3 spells CASRGLAGNEQFF. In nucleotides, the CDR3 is TGCGCCAGCAGGGGGCTAGCGGGCAATGAGCAGTTCTTC. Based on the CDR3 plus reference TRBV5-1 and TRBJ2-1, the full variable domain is KAGVTQTPRYLIKTRGQQVTLSCSPISGHRSVSWYQQTPGQGLQFLFEYFSETQRNKGNFPGRFSGRQFSNSRSEMNVSTLELGDSALYLCASRGLAGNEQFFGPGTRLTVL.

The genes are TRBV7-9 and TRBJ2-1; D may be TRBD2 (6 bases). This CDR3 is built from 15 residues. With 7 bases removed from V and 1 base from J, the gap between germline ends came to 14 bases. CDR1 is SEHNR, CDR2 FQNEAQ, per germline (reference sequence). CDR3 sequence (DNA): TGTGCCAGCATAAGTACTAGCAGTTCCTACAATGAGCAGTTCTTC. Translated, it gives CASISTSSSYNEQFF. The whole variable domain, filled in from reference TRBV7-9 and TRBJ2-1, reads DTGVSQNPRHKITKRGQNVTFRCDPISEHNRLYWYRQTLGQGPEFLTYFQNEAQLEKSRLLSDRFSAERPKGSFSTLEIQRTEQGDSAMYLCASISTSSSYNEQFFGPGTRLTVL.

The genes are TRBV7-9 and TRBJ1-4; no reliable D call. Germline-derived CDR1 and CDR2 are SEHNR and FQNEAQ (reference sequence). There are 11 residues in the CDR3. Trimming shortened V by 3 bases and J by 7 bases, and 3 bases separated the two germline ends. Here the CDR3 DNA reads TGTGCCAGCAGCTTCACTGAAAAACTGTTTTTT. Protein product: CASSFTEKLFF.

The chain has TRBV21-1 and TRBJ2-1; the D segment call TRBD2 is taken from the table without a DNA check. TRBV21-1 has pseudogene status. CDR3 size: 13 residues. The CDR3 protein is CARDCFNNNEQFF. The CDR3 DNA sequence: TGTGCCAGGGACTGTTTTAACAACAATGAGCAGTTCTTC.

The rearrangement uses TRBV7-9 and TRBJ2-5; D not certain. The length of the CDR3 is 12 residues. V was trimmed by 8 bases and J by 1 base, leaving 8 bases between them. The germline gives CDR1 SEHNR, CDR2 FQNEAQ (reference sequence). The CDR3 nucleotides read TGTGCCAGCGAGACACCCCAAGAGACCCAGTACTTC. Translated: CASETPQETQYF.

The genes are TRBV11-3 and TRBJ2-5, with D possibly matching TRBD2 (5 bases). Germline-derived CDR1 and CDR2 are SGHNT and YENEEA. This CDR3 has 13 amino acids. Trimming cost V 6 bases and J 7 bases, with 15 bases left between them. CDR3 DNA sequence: TGTGCCAGCAGTGACCCAGGAGGTGGGACCCAGTACTTC. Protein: CASSDPGGGTQYF.

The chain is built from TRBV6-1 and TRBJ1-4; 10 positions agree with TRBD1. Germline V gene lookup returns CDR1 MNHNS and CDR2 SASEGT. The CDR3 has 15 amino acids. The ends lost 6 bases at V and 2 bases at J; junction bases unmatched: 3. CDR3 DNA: TGTGCCAGCAGCCGGACAGGGGGGACTAATGAAAAACTGTTTTTT. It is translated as CASSRTGGTNEKLFF.

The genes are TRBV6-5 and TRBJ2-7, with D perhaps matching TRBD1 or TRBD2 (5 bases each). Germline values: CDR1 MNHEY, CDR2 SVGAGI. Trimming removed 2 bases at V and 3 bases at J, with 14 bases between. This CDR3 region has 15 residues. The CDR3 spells CASSYRRGGGYEQYF. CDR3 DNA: TGTGCCAGCAGTTACCGTAGGGGTGGGGGCTACGAGCAGTACTTC.

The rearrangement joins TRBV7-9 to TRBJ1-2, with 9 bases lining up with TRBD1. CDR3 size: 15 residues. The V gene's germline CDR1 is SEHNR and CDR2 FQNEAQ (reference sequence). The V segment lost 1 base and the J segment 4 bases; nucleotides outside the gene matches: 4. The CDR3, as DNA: TGTGCCAGCAGCTTAGACAGGGGGCGGGTCTATGGCTACACCTTC. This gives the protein CASSLDRGRVYGYTF.

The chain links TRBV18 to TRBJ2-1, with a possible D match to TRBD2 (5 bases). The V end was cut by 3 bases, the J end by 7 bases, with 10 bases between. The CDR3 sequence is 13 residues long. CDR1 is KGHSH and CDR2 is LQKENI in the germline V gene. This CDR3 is CASSPRDRNEQFF. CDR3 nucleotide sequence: TGTGCCAGCTCACCGAGGGATAGGAATGAGCAGTTCTTC.

The CDR3 DNA is TGTGCCAGCAGCTCCGGGACAGGGTTGGACACCGGGGAGCTGTTTTTT. Translating it yields CASSSGTGLDTGELFF. The chain is built from TRBV11-2 and TRBJ2-2, with TRBD1 matching over 9 bases. V shed 4 bases and J 3 bases; nucleotides not matched to a gene: 6. CDR1 is SGHAT and CDR2 is FQNNGV in the germline V gene. The CDR3 spans 16 residues.

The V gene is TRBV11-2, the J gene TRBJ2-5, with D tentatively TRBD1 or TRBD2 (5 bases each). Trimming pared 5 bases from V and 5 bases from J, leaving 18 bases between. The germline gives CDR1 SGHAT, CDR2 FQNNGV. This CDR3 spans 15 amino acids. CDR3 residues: CASSPHSGTGETQYF. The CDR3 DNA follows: TGTGCCAGCAGCCCACACTCCGGGACGGGGGAGACCCAGTACTTC. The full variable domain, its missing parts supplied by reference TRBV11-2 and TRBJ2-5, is EAGVAQSPRYKIIEKRQSVAFWCNPISGHATLYWYQQILGQGPKLLIQFQNNGVVDDSQLPKDRFSAERLKGVDSTLKIQPAKLEDSAVYLCASSPHSGTGETQYFGPGTRLLVL.

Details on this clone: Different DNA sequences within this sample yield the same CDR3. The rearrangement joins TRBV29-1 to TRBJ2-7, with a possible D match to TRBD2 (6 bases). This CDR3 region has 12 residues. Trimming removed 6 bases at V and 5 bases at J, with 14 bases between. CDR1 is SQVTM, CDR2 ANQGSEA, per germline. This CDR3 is CSVRRWGDEQYF. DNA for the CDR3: TGCAGCGTAAGAAGGTGGGGGGACGAGCAGTACTTC.

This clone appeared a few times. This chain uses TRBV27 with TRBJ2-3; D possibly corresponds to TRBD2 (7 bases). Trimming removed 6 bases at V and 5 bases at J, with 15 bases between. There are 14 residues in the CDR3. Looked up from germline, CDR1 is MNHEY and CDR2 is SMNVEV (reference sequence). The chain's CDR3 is CASSFRGRGDTQYF. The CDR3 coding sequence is TGTGCCAGCAGCTTTAGGGGGAGGGGAGATACGCAGTATTTT.